Within the sample, the clone carrying this T cell receptor (beta chain) is large. Antigen specificity is unknown. This entry belongs to a study of breast tumors, draining lymph nodes, adjacent tissues. Via MiXCR, TCRdb re-called the multiplex PCR reads, giving one row per CDR3 protein. In the table there are about 13,000 distinct CDR3 sequences, about 50% of which are singletons. V lost 4 bases to trimming and J lost 3 bases, with 13 bases between them. CDR3 length: 15 amino acids. Germline-derived CDR1 and CDR2 are SGHRS and YFSETQ. Study-wide results and limits: Tumor T cell lymph node origin was a supported hypothesis, not proven. Tumor repertoires ranked between lymph nodes and nontumor tissue in diversity, with V and J gene preferences. Data fit most tumor T cells coming from lymph node, expanding in tumor. Luminal-like breast cancer showed significantly greater tumor-nontumor repertoire similarity than basal-like breast cancer did.

Sequencing used tumor-adjacent breast tissue. V gene TRBV5-1 combines with J gene TRBJ1-4, with unresolved D. The source of this sequence is a female donor with breast cancer. Some clones in this sample may be carry-over from other donors' samples. The CDR3 reads CASSALVGSNEKLFF. The CDR3 bases are TGCGCCAGCAGCGCCCTAGTGGGGTCTAATGAAAAACTGTTTTTT.